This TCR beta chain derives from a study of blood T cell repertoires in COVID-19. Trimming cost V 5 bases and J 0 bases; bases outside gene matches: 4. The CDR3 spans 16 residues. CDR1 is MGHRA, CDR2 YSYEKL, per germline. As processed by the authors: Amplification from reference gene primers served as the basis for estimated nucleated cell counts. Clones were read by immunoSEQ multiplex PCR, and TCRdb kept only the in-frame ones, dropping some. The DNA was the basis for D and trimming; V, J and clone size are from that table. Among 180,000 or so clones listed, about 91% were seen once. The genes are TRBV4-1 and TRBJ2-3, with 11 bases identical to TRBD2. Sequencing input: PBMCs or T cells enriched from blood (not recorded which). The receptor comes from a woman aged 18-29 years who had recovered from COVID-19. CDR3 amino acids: CASSWTSGSSTDTQYF. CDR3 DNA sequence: TGCGCCAGCAGCTGGACTAGCGGGTCTAGCACAGATACGCAGTATTTT.